These 8 T cell receptor beta chains originate from one sample sequenced in a study of blood T cells in healthy people across ages (dated by TCRdb to 2015 to 2017). Library preparation used 5' RACE. The reads were generated on an Illumina HiSeq 2500. A second PCR of roughly 7 to 12 cycles was run with a J-beta primer mix and a sample-barcoded 5' primer. TCRdb cleaned the public reads at Q25 with fastp, built clones with MiXCR and kept in-frame beta chains. Every CDR3 protein is listed once, alongside the most common genes and DNA of its rows. The sample table lists over a million distinct CDR3 sequences, roughly 60% of them with a count of one. Over 5% of the sample belongs to the ten largest clones. The source material was blood. Every receptor here comes from a man aged 18 to 29 in good health.

DNA of the CDR3: TGCGCCAGCAGCTTGCATAGAGGAGGGACTGAAGCTTTCTTT. It encodes CASSLHRGGTEAFF. The chain employs TRBV5-1 and TRBJ1-1, with D unresolved. The V and J ends lost 1 base and 5 bases respectively, with 12 bases between them. The CDR3 consists of 14 residues. Germline assignment: CDR1 SGHRS and CDR2 YFSETQ.

CDR3 sequence (DNA): TGTGCCAGCTCACCATTGTCCGGACAGGGTTACAATGAGCAGTTCTTC. Translation: CASSPLSGQGYNEQFF. The V and J genes are TRBV18 and TRBJ2-1, with 8 bases that match TRBD1. The ends lost 2 bases at V and 4 bases at J; junction bases unmatched: 7. There are 16 residues in the CDR3. CDR1 and CDR2 (germline): KGHSH, LQKENI.

This clonotype was detected a few times. The genes are TRBV29-1 and TRBJ1-5; a possible D gene is TRBD1 (5 bases). The ends were cut back, 3 bases at V and 3 bases at J, with 9 bases in the middle. CDR1 and CDR2 (germline): SQVTM, ANQGSEA. CDR3 length: 13 amino acids. The CDR3 protein is CSVEEGTNQPQHF. CDR3 in DNA: TGCAGCGTTGAGGAGGGGACCAATCAGCCCCAGCATTTT. The variable domain in full, with the rest retrieved from reference TRBV29-1 and TRBJ1-5, is SAVISQKPSRDICQRGTSLTIQCQVDSQVTMMFWYRQQPGQSLTLIATANQGSEATYESGFVIDKFPISRPNLTFSTLTVSNMSPEDSSIYLCSVEEGTNQPQHFGDGTRLSIL.

The rearrangement links TRBV19 to TRBJ2-7, with D unclear. The CDR3 is made up of 16 amino acids. V was pared by 6 bases and J by 0 bases, with 18 bases between. CDR1 and CDR2 from the germline V gene are LNHDA and SQIVND (reference sequence). This CDR3 reads CASSPRSLKLSYEQYF. As DNA, the CDR3 is TGTGCCAGTAGCCCCCGCTCTTTGAAACTCTCCTACGAGCAGTACTTC.

This chain uses TRBV12-3 or TRBV12-4 with TRBJ2-1; D gene ambiguous. Trimming cost V 8 bases and J 9 bases, with 17 bases left between them. CDR3 length equals 13 residues. The CDR3 bases are TGTGCCAGCGGTCAAGGGAATGAGGTTGAGCAGTTCTTC. Its protein product is CASGQGNEVEQFF.

This clonotype was found a few times. The chain recombines TRBV11-2 with TRBJ1-5; no clear D. Trimming shortened V by 1 base and J by 2 bases, and 6 bases separated the two germline ends. This CDR3 contains 14 residues. CDR1 and CDR2 (germline): SGHAT, FQNNGV. DNA for the CDR3: TGTGCCAGCAGCTTAGGGTATGGCAATCAGCCCCAGCATTTT. Translating it yields CASSLGYGNQPQHF.

This chain links TRBV11-2 with TRBJ1-1; 9 bases align to TRBD1. V dropped 6 bases and J dropped 2; count of bases not matched to a gene: 4. CDR1 is SGHAT and CDR2 is FQNNGV in the germline V gene. The CDR3 spans 14 residues. CDR3 residues: CASRRGQGNTEAFF. DNA of the CDR3: TGTGCCAGCAGAAGGGGACAGGGAAACACTGAAGCTTTCTTT.

The chain links TRBV12-3 or TRBV12-4 to TRBJ1-2; no clear D gene. V was clipped by 7 bases and J by 7 bases, with 10 bases between them. This CDR3 is 11 amino acids long. CDR3 DNA sequence: TGTGCCAGCACCTTGGGAGGTGGCTACACCTTC. Its protein is CASTLGGGYTF.